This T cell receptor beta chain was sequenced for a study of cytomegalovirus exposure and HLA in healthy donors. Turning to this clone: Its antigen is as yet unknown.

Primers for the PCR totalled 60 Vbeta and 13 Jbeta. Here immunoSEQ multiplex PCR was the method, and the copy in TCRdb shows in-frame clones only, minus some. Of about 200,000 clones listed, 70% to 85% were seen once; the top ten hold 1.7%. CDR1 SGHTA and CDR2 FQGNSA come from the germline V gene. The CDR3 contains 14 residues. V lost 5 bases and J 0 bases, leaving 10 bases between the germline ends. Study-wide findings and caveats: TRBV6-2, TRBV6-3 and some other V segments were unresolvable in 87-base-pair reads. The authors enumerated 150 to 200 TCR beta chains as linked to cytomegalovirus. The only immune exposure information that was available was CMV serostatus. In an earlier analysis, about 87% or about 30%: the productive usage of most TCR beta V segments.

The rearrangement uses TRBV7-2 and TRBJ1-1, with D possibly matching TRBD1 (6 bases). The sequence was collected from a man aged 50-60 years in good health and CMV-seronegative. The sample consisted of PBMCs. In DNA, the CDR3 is TGTGCCAGCAGCCTTGGACAGATGAACACTGAAGCTTTCTTT. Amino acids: CASSLGQMNTEAFF.